Detailed here is one TCR beta chain. The antigen remains undetermined. In the PCR, 60 Vbeta and 13 Jbeta primers were used. The protocol was immunoSEQ multiplex PCR, while the TCRdb copy is restricted to in-frame clones and leaves out a portion. The data hold about 150,000 clones, with 65% to 85% observed a single time. The sample is drawn from a study of cytomegalovirus exposure and HLA in healthy donors. Whole-study results and caveats: TCR beta sequences reportedly predicted most subjects' HLA-A and HLA-B alleles accurately. Trimming of TCR beta V- and J-genes showed a link, identified in a later analysis, to a missense DCLRE1C variant. Later analysis suggested links between common viral pathogens and several top significant clusters. Data from an earlier analysis indicated that most TCR beta V segments were productive either about 87% or about 30% of the time.

This TCR was sampled from a man between 18 and 29 years old in good health and CMV-seronegative. Sequenced material: PBMCs.

CDR3 sequence reads: CASSLAGSGNTDTQYF. CDR3 nucleotide sequence: TGTGCCAGCAGCTTAGCCGGGAGCGGGAACACAGATACGCAGTATTTT. J is TRBJ2-3 and V is TRBV7-2; 7 nucleotides match TRBD2. CDR1 is SGHTA and CDR2 is FQGNSA in the germline V gene. V shed 0 bases and J 2 bases; nucleotides not matched to a gene: 5. The CDR3 is 16 amino acids.